This T cell receptor beta chain is drawn from a study of shared clonotypes between healthy human individuals. The assay ran at deep level. This table comes from immunoSEQ multiplex PCR, and its TCRdb copy is limited to in-frame clones, with some not included. Of roughly 500,000 clones listed, roughly 80% were seen once; the top ten hold approximately 12%. Trimming removed 6 bases at V and 3 bases at J, with 15 bases between. The CDR3 is made up of 14 amino acids. Germline V lookup: CDR1 SNHLY, CDR2 FYNNEI. This clone appeared a single time. The sequencing input was PBMCs. The V call is TRBV2, the J call TRBJ2-7; D is perhaps TRBD1 or TRBD2 (7 bases each). This sequence was found in a woman between 40 and 55 years old in good health. Some clones in this sample may be carry-over from other donors' samples. CDR3 region: CASSAQGGHYEQYF. Written as DNA, the CDR3 is TGTGCCAGCAGCGCTCAGGGGGGGCACTACGAGCAGTACTTC.